This TCR beta chain was retrieved from a study of cytomegalovirus exposure and HLA in healthy donors. General study points: Some TCR beta chains (approximately 180 of them) were listed as cytomegalovirus-associated. Researchers reportedly found TCR beta sequences accurately predicted most subjects' HLA-A and HLA-B alleles.

This PCR relied on a set of 60 Vbeta primers and 13 Jbeta primers. The protocol was immunoSEQ multiplex PCR, while the TCRdb copy is restricted to in-frame clones and leaves out a portion. The table records about 110,000 clones, 65% to 75% of them present only once. With respect to this clone: Its specificity is unknown.

Trimming removed 3 bases from V and 6 bases from J; junction bases left unmatched: 11. The germline V gene encodes CDR1 KGHSH and CDR2 LQKENI. The CDR3 loop spans 16 amino acids. V gene TRBV18 combines with J gene TRBJ2-1, with TRBD2 matching over 7 bases. The sample was PBMCs. The TCR was taken from a man aged 30-40 years in good health and CMV-seropositive. CDR3 sequence (DNA): TGTGCCAGCTCACCGAACTCAGGACTAGGGAGCAATGAGCAGTTCTTC. Translation gives CASSPNSGLGSNEQFF.